Listed below are T cell receptor beta chains from one sample, sequenced in a study of blood T cell repertoires in COVID-19. Sequencing used immunoSEQ multiplex PCR; TCRdb keeps in-frame clones, though not all of them. The table records roughly 65,000 clones, 85% to 90% of them present only once. The source material was peripheral blood. These receptors were collected from a woman aged 80 or over with active or convalescent COVID-19. CDR3s include the opening cysteine and the closing phenylalanine or tryptophan. D genes are given only for firm matches. Size is omitted from some rows. Given values are once, few, many or a class for expanded clones.

V gene: TRBV2; clone size: NA; J gene: TRBJ1-2; D gene: TRBD1; CDR3 DNA: TGTGCCAGCAGGACAGGGCCGAACTATGGCTACACCTTC; CDR3 protein: CASRTGPNYGYTF
V gene: TRBV9; clone size: NA; J gene: TRBJ1-2; D gene: NA; CDR3 DNA: TGTGCCAGCACCCCGAGGGCAGATATAACTAACTATGGCTACACCTTC; CDR3 protein: CASTPRADITNYGYTF
V gene: TRBV18; clone size: NA; J gene: TRBJ2-6; D gene: NA; CDR3 DNA: TGTGCCAGCTCACCTTCCTCTCCGGTTTCTGGGGCCAACGTCCTGACTTTC; CDR3 protein: CASSPSSPVSGANVLTF
V gene: TRBV18; clone size: NA; J gene: TRBJ1-1; D gene: NA; CDR3 DNA: TGTGCCAGCTCACGCAGGGAGGGGAACACTGAAGCTTTCTTT; CDR3 protein: CASSRREGNTEAFF
V gene: TRBV28; clone size: once; J gene: TRBJ1-5; D gene: NA; CDR3 DNA: TGTGCCAGCAAAGGTGCTGTAGGAGTTAATCAGCCCCAGCATTTT; CDR3 protein: CASKGAVGVNQPQHF
V gene: TRBV4-2; clone size: NA; J gene: TRBJ1-2; D gene: NA; CDR3 DNA: TGTGCCAGCAGCCAGCCCGACGCCGGAGGTAACTATGGCTACACCTTC; CDR3 protein: CASSQPDAGGNYGYTF
V gene: TRBV19; clone size: NA; J gene: TRBJ1-6; D gene: NA; CDR3 DNA: TGTGCCAGTAGTATCGGTATAAGTGATAATTCACCCCCCCACTTT; CDR3 protein: CASSIGISDNSPPHF
V gene: TRBV6-1; clone size: NA; J gene: TRBJ2-1; D gene: TRBD1; CDR3 DNA: TGTGCCAGCAGTGAGGGACAGTTCTCAATAAGGGCCAATGAGCAGTTCTTC; CDR3 protein: CASSEGQFSIRANEQFF
V gene: TRBV7-3; clone size: few; J gene: TRBJ1-2; D gene: TRBD1; CDR3 DNA: TGTGCCAGCAGCACTTCCGGGACAGCCTTTGGCTACACCTTC; CDR3 protein: CASSTSGTAFGYTF
V gene: TRBV6-1; clone size: few; J gene: TRBJ2-5; D gene: NA; CDR3 DNA: TGTGCCAGCAGTGAAGCTAACAGGGACATAGAGACCCAGTACTTC; CDR3 protein: CASSEANRDIETQYF
V gene: TRBV9; clone size: NA; J gene: TRBJ2-1; D gene: TRBD1; CDR3 DNA: TGTGCCAGCAGGAAACCGGGACAGGGGGCAAATGAGCAGTTCTTC; CDR3 protein: CASRKPGQGANEQFF
V gene: TRBV27; clone size: NA; J gene: TRBJ2-6; D gene: NA; CDR3 DNA: TGTGCCACCCGAAGGGGGTTTGGGGCCAACGTCCTGACTTTC; CDR3 protein: CATRRGFGANVLTF
V gene: TRBV19; clone size: NA; J gene: TRBJ1-5; D gene: TRBD1; CDR3 DNA: TGTGCCAGTAGTGGGGACAGGCGGGGTGGTCAGCCCCAGCATTTT; CDR3 protein: CASSGDRRGGQPQHF
V gene: TRBV21-1; clone size: NA; J gene: TRBJ1-5; D gene: NA; CDR3 DNA: TGTGCCAGCAGCATGGGGGGAAGAAGACCCAGTCAGCCCCAGCATTTT; CDR3 protein: CASSMGGRRPSQPQHF
V gene: TRBV2; clone size: NA; J gene: TRBJ2-1; D gene: NA; CDR3 DNA: TGTGCCAGCAGTGAACTAGCACTGAACAACAATGAGCAGTTCTTC; CDR3 protein: CASSELALNNNEQFF
V gene: TRBV12-3/TRBV12-4; clone size: NA; J gene: TRBJ1-6; D gene: NA; CDR3 DNA: TGTGCCAGCAGTTACCAGGGCGGATCACCCCTCCACTTT; CDR3 protein: CASSYQGGSPLHF